This T cell receptor beta chain was recovered during a study of blood T cell repertoires in COVID-19. Study details: Samples representing acute and convalescent COVID-19 were sourced from the United States, Italy and Spain. PBMCs, B-cell-depleted T cells, or T cells were the source of the cDNA or gDNA that made up the material.

V was trimmed by 2 bases and J by 3 bases, leaving 8 bases between them. The CDR3 totals 14 residues. In germline, CDR1 is SGHVS, CDR2 FQNEAQ. The repertoire was sequenced with immunoSEQ multiplex PCR; TCRdb's copy has only in-frame clones and lacks some. The data hold 200,000 to 250,000 clones, with about four fifths observed a single time. Sequenced sample: peripheral blood. The sequence came from a woman between 65 and 79 years old with acute or convalescent COVID-19. The chain links TRBV7-8 to TRBJ1-3; D not certain. The CDR3 bases are TGTGCCAGCAGCTTACGGTCGATTGGAAACACCATATATTTT. This gives the protein CASSLRSIGNTIYF. Filled out from reference TRBV7-8 and TRBJ1-3, the complete variable domain reads GAGVSQSPRYKVAKRGQDVALRCDPISGHVSLFWYQQALGQGPEFLTYFQNEAQLDKSGLPSDRFFAERPEGSVSTLKIQRTQQEDSAVYLCASSLRSIGNTIYFGEGSWLTVV.